This T cell receptor (beta chain) emerged from a study of cytomegalovirus exposure and HLA in healthy donors. Study as a whole: Researchers previously reported finding 90 million to 130 million unique TCR beta sequences from around 200 million T cells.

PCR was performed using 60 Vbeta and 13 Jbeta primers. The protocol was immunoSEQ multiplex PCR, while the TCRdb copy is restricted to in-frame clones and leaves out a portion. The table lists 80,000 to 90,000 clones, more than 60% of them singletons. There are 16 residues in the CDR3. Germline values: CDR1 LNHDA, CDR2 SQIVND (reference sequence). Trimming took 6 bases from V and 5 from J, leaving 19 bases between them. V and J are TRBV19 and TRBJ2-2, with TRBD1 as a possible D gene (6 bases). This receptor was identified in a man aged 25-45 years in good health and CMV-seronegative. The material sequenced was PBMCs. CDR3 region: CASSRFSGGDTGELFF. In nucleotides, the CDR3 is TGTGCCAGTAGCCGCTTTAGTGGGGGCGATACCGGGGAGCTGTTTTTT.